These 21 T cell receptor beta chains originate from one sample sequenced in a study of cytomegalovirus exposure and HLA in healthy donors. The study ran its PCR with 60 Vbeta and 13 Jbeta primers. Here immunoSEQ multiplex PCR was the method, and the copy in TCRdb shows in-frame clones only, minus some. Of about 140,000 clones listed, roughly four fifths are singletons. The sequenced material came from PBMCs. The source is a woman aged 45-59 years in good health and CMV-seropositive.

This clone was seen more than once but under ten times. The rearrangement links TRBV7-8 to TRBJ1-5; D remains ambiguous. Germline V gene sequence: CDR1 SGHVS, CDR2 FQNEAQ. The CDR3 length is 13 residues. Trimming stripped 4 bases from V and 3 bases from J, with 7 bases between. CDR3 residues: CASSSELNQPQHF. The CDR3 nucleotides read TGTGCCAGCAGCTCGGAGCTCAATCAGCCCCAGCATTTT.

The J gene is TRBJ1-3, the V gene TRBV5-1, with TRBD1 matching 7 bases. This CDR3 contains 15 residues. The junction had 4 bases not matched to a gene; V was cut back by 4 bases and J by 0 bases. Germline lookup yields CDR1 SGHRS and CDR2 YFSETQ. The CDR3 nucleotides read TGCGCCAGCAGCAACCAGGGGGGCTCTGGAAACACCATATATTTT. Translated: CASSNQGGSGNTIYF.

This clone has just one count. The rearrangement links TRBV2 to TRBJ1-2; TRBD1 might be the D (6 bases). V lost 7 bases to trimming and J lost 4 bases, with 13 bases between them. CDR1 SNHLY and CDR2 FYNNEI come from the germline V gene. The CDR3 is 13 amino acids. DNA of the CDR3: TGTGCCAGCACCCCGGACAGAGGCTATGGCTACACCTTC. It encodes CASTPDRGYGYTF.

The chain links TRBV4-3 to TRBJ2-1, with 7 bases matching TRBD1. The V and J ends lost 4 bases and 7 bases, in that order; junction bases with no gene match: 13. Germline values: CDR1 LGHNA, CDR2 YSLEER. This CDR3 has 16 amino acids. The DNA of the CDR3 is TGCGCCAGCAGCCGACTGGGGGCAGGGGGTGAGAATGAGCAGTTCTTC. Protein sequence: CASSRLGAGGENEQFF.

The gene calls are TRBV7-2 and TRBJ1-2; D uncertain. This CDR3 comprises 13 residues. CDR1 is SGHTA, CDR2 FQGNSA, per germline. V was cut by 4 bases and J by 4 bases, with 10 bases left in between. CDR3 loop: CASSSGTVYGYTF. As DNA, the CDR3 is TGTGCCAGCAGCTCGGGAACGGTCTATGGCTACACCTTC.

V gene TRBV28 combines with J gene TRBJ2-7; TRBD1 agrees at 9 bases. Unmatched junction bases numbered 9, after V lost 3 bases and J lost 0 bases. The CDR3 is 17 residues long. The V gene's germline CDR1 is MDHEN and CDR2 SYDVKM. This CDR3 is CASSFPRGTGRSYEQYF. The CDR3 DNA reads TGTGCCAGCAGTTTCCCTCGGGGGACAGGGCGCTCCTACGAGCAGTACTTC.

This rearrangement joins TRBV28 to TRBJ2-2; D perhaps matches TRBD1 (5 bases). V was clipped by 2 bases and J by 5 bases, with 6 bases between them. Germline CDR1 MDHEN, CDR2 SYDVKM. The CDR3 loop spans 13 amino acids. CDR3 sequence reads: CASSLRGTGELFF. As DNA, the CDR3 is TGTGCCAGCAGTTTAAGGGGAACCGGGGAGCTGTTTTTT.

The chain recombines TRBV2 with TRBJ1-2; the D gene is possibly TRBD1 (6 bases). Germline-derived CDR1 and CDR2 are SNHLY and FYNNEI. The CDR3 sequence is 12 residues long. The V end lost 5 bases, the J end lost 8 bases, and 12 bases lay between the germline ends. The CDR3 sequence is CASSLQGGGYTF. The CDR3 DNA reads TGTGCCAGCAGTCTACAGGGTGGCGGCTACACCTTC.

The rearrangement links TRBV9 to TRBJ2-6; a possible D gene is TRBD2 (6 bases). The germline gives CDR1 SGDLS, CDR2 YYNGEE. Trimming took 0 bases from V and 0 from J, leaving 7 bases between them. The CDR3 consists of 16 residues. As DNA, the CDR3 is TGTGCCAGCAGCGTAGGGAGGGCCTCTGGGGCCAACGTCCTGACTTTC. It is translated as CASSVGRASGANVLTF.

The chain combines TRBV7-2 with TRBJ1-1; 9 bases align to TRBD1. J was trimmed by 1 base and V by 7 bases; bases with no gene match: 7. The CDR3 extends over 15 amino acids. Germline V gene lookup returns CDR1 SGHTA and CDR2 FQGNSA. In DNA form, the CDR3 reads TGTGCCAGCAACATAGGGACAGGGTCGAACACTGAAGCTTTCTTT. Residues: CASNIGTGSNTEAFF.

This chain connects TRBV28 to TRBJ2-3; D is possibly TRBD1 (6 bases). The CDR3 length is 16 residues. The V end was cut by 5 bases, the J end by 1 base, with 16 bases between. Germline V CDR1 and CDR2: MDHEN, SYDVKM. The CDR3 sequence: CASSASGVGGTDTQYF. CDR3 nucleotides: TGTGCCAGCAGTGCCTCAGGGGTCGGAGGCACAGATACGCAGTATTTT.

The chain is built from TRBV4-1 and TRBJ2-7; 8 nucleotides line up with TRBD1. V shed 7 bases, J shed 1 base, and the junction held 6 bases outside the gene matches. Germline V gene sequence: CDR1 MGHRA, CDR2 YSYEKL. The length of the CDR3 is 14 residues. In DNA form, the CDR3 reads TGCGCCAGCACCCCCGGGACAGGATCCTACGAGCAGTACTTC. Translation: CASTPGTGSYEQYF.

The chain uses TRBV5-4 and TRBJ1-3, with 12 positions matching TRBD1. Germline values: CDR1 SGHNT, CDR2 YYREEE (reference sequence). There are 17 residues in the CDR3. J was trimmed by 0 bases and V by 4 bases; bases with no gene match: 5. DNA for the CDR3: TGTGCCAGCAGCACTGGGACAGGGGGCTACTCTGGAAACACCATATATTTT. It translates to CASSTGTGGYSGNTIYF.

This clone was found once. The chain employs TRBV15 and TRBJ1-2, with TRBD1 as a possible D gene (6 bases). The CDR3 has 17 residues. Germline values: CDR1 LNHNV, CDR2 YYDKDF (reference sequence). Trimming removed 0 bases at V and 3 bases at J, with 17 bases between. The CDR3 protein is CATSRDNSQGTDYGYTF. For the CDR3, the DNA is TGTGCCACCAGCAGAGATAACTCACAGGGAACCGACTATGGCTACACCTTC.

This chain joins TRBV6-6 and TRBJ1-4; D perhaps matches TRBD1 (6 bases). The CDR3 is made up of 13 amino acids. The germline V and J ends were trimmed by 8 bases and 6 bases, with 13 bases remaining between them. Germline CDR1 reads MNHNY; CDR2 reads SVGAGI (reference sequence). CDR3 sequence (DNA): TGTGCCAGCGTGAGGGGGGGAGATGAAAAACTGTTTTTT. Residues: CASVRGGDEKLFF.

The genes are TRBV28 and TRBJ1-2; 12 bases line up with TRBD1. The length of the CDR3 is 15 residues. J lost 8 bases, V lost 7 bases, and 11 bases had no gene match. From germline, CDR1 is MDHEN and CDR2 SYDVKM. The CDR3 loop reads CASTAPGQGAEGYTF. The CDR3 nucleotides are TGTGCCAGCACCGCTCCGGGACAGGGGGCAGAGGGCTACACCTTC.

The chain has TRBV7-9 and TRBJ1-3, with TRBD1 matching 9 bases. Germline V gene lookup returns CDR1 SEHNR and CDR2 FQNEAQ (reference sequence). J lost 2 bases, V lost 5 bases, and 4 bases had no gene match. This CDR3 is 15 amino acids long. The CDR3 region is CASSARTGAGNTIYF. DNA for the CDR3: TGTGCCAGCAGCGCCCGGACAGGGGCTGGAAACACCATATATTTT.

The chain links TRBV9 to TRBJ2-7; D call uncertain. CDR1 is SGDLS and CDR2 is YYNGEE in the germline V gene. V gave up 1 base and J gave up 1 base, with 15 bases separating them. The CDR3 sequence is 16 residues long. The CDR3 DNA reads TGTGCCAGCAGCGTATCTCCGTTGCGTAGATCCTACGAGCAGTACTTC. This codes for CASSVSPLRRSYEQYF.

V gene TRBV9 combines with J gene TRBJ2-2, with 8 bases fitting TRBD1. There are 15 residues in the CDR3. Germline CDR1 SGDLS, CDR2 YYNGEE. After removal of 7 bases from V and 4 bases from J, the junction contained 9 bases not matched to a gene. The CDR3 coding sequence is TGTGCCAGCTCGCCCGGACAGGGCGGCACCGGGGAGCTGTTTTTT. It encodes CASSPGQGGTGELFF.

The chain joins TRBV6-1 to TRBJ1-4; D is possibly TRBD1 (5 bases). Trimming removed 1 base at V and 4 bases at J, with 7 bases between. This CDR3 has 14 amino acids. CDR1 and CDR2 (germline): MNHNS, SASEGT. The DNA for the CDR3 is TGTGCCAGCAGTGAAGGACAGTATAATGAAAAACTGTTTTTT. It codes for CASSEGQYNEKLFF.

The chain employs TRBV11-2 and TRBJ2-2; D not resolved. Germline V gene lookup returns CDR1 SGHAT and CDR2 FQNNGV. Trimming removed 0 bases from V and 6 bases from J, with 8 bases in between. The CDR3 covers 14 residues. The CDR3 bases are TGTGCCAGCAGCTTAGAGCGAGGTGCCGGGGAGCTGTTTTTT. Amino acids: CASSLERGAGELFF. Drawing the rest from reference TRBV11-2 and TRBJ2-2, the complete variable domain is EAGVAQSPRYKIIEKRQSVAFWCNPISGHATLYWYQQILGQGPKLLIQFQNNGVVDDSQLPKDRFSAERLKGVDSTLKIQPAKLEDSAVYLCASSLERGAGELFFGEGSRLTVL.